A single sample gave rise to the 11 T cell receptor beta chains below, sequenced in a study of cytomegalovirus exposure and HLA in healthy donors. The PCR used 60 Vbeta and 13 Jbeta primers. This table comes from immunoSEQ multiplex PCR, and its TCRdb copy is limited to in-frame clones, with some not included. The repertoire includes over 150,000 clones, 65% to 80% of them detected once, and 2.5% to 4% sits in the top ten. The material sequenced was PBMCs. These receptors all stem from a woman in her 50s in good health and CMV-seropositive.

The V and J genes are TRBV2 and TRBJ2-7; no definite D call. The germline V gene has CDR1 SNHLY and CDR2 FYNNEI. The length of the CDR3 is 12 residues. The ends were cut back, 3 bases at V and 0 bases at J, with 3 bases in the middle. Here the CDR3 DNA reads TGTGCCAGCAGTGATCTCTCCTACGAGCAGTACTTC. This translates into CASSDLSYEQYF.

The rearrangement links TRBV30 to TRBJ1-1; tentatively, D is TRBD1 (5 bases). The V end was cut by 2 bases, the J end by 4 bases, with 11 bases between. CDR1 GTSNPN and CDR2 SVGIG come from the germline V gene (reference sequence). There are 13 residues in the CDR3. As DNA, the CDR3 is TGTGCCTGGAGTATACAGGCAGGCACTGAAGCTTTCTTT. It encodes CAWSIQAGTEAFF. The full variable domain, completed using reference TRBV30 and TRBJ1-1, is SQTIHQWPATLVQPVGSPLSLECTVEGTSNPNLYWYRQAAGRGLQLLFYSVGIGQISSEVPQNLSASRPQDRQFILSSKKLLLSDSGFYLCAWSIQAGTEAFFGQGTRLTVV.

V gene TRBV7-2 combines with J gene TRBJ2-7; 7 bases fit TRBD2. V lost 2 bases to trimming and J lost 2 bases; unmatched junction nucleotides: 6. Germline V lookup: CDR1 SGHTA, CDR2 FQGNSA. The CDR3 has 15 residues. Written as DNA, the CDR3 is TGTGCCAGCAGCTTAAGGGCCAGCGGGACCTACGAGCAGTACTTC. It specifies CASSLRASGTYEQYF.

This rearrangement joins TRBV27 to TRBJ2-5; tentative D call: TRBD2 (5 bases). Germline V gene lookup returns CDR1 MNHEY and CDR2 SMNVEV (reference sequence). CDR3 length equals 16 residues. Trimming removed 2 bases at V and 5 bases at J, with 18 bases between. CDR3 sequence: CASSLTWRLAGETQYF. The CDR3 DNA follows: TGTGCCAGCAGTTTAACGTGGCGCCTAGCTGGCGAGACCCAGTACTTC.

The chain recombines TRBV27 with TRBJ1-1; D is perhaps TRBD1 (5 bases). CDR3 length equals 12 residues. V was shortened by 8 bases and J by 3 bases, with 10 bases between the two germline ends. Germline V gene sequence: CDR1 MNHEY, CDR2 SMNVEV (reference sequence). CDR3 residues: CASGAWDTEAFF. The CDR3 coding sequence is TGTGCCAGCGGGGCCTGGGACACTGAAGCTTTCTTT.

J is TRBJ2-1 and V is TRBV4-3; D is uncertain. The CDR3 has 13 amino acids. The germline V gene encodes CDR1 LGHNA and CDR2 YSLEER. Trimming pared 1 base from V and 4 bases from J, leaving 5 bases between. In DNA form, the CDR3 reads TGCGCCAGCAGCCAAGGGGCATACAATGAGCAGTTCTTC. Translated, it gives CASSQGAYNEQFF.

The gene calls are TRBV28 and TRBJ2-7; the D gene is possibly TRBD2 (6 bases). V gave up 8 bases and J gave up 0 bases, with 17 bases separating them. CDR1 and CDR2 from the germline V gene are MDHEN and SYDVKM. This CDR3 has 15 amino acids. CDR3 loop: CASGTLRVSSYEQYF. The CDR3 DNA sequence: TGTGCCAGCGGGACTCTACGAGTTAGCTCCTACGAGCAGTACTTC.

The chain has TRBV9 and TRBJ2-3, with TRBD2 identical over 7 bases. The V and J ends lost 4 bases and 2 bases, in that order; junction bases with no gene match: 4. This CDR3 has 14 residues. Germline CDR1 and CDR2: SGDLS and YYNGEE. The CDR3 DNA reads TGTGCCAGCAGCTGGGGGGGGGACACAGATACGCAGTATTTT. Residues: CASSWGGDTDTQYF.

There are a few counts of this clone. The rearrangement links TRBV6-6 to TRBJ2-1; 7 bases map to TRBD2. CDR3 size: 16 residues. The trim removed 7 bases at V and 7 bases at J, leaving 16 bases unmatched. Germline V gene sequence: CDR1 MNHNY, CDR2 SVGAGI (reference sequence). The DNA of the CDR3 is TGTGCCAGCACTCAATTAGATGGGCGGGAGCCAAATGAGCAGTTCTTC. This gives the protein CASTQLDGREPNEQFF.

The chain is built from TRBV28 and TRBJ2-7, with D unclear. CDR1 is MDHEN, CDR2 SYDVKM, per germline. V was pared by 8 bases and J by 0 bases, with 8 bases between. The CDR3 loop spans 12 amino acids. CDR3 sequence reads: CASRLRSYEQYF. The CDR3 coding sequence is TGTGCCAGCCGGTTACGCTCCTACGAGCAGTACTTC.

The CDR3: CASSQVGAAAAETQYF. As DNA, the CDR3 is TGTGCCAGCAGCCAAGTTGGGGCTGCTGCTGCGGAAACCCAGTACTTC. This sequence joins TRBV14 and TRBJ2-5, with D perhaps matching TRBD1 (5 bases). CDR1 is SGHDN and CDR2 is FVKESK in the germline V gene. The CDR3 spans 16 residues. The V end lost 1 base, the J end lost 8 bases, and 20 bases lay between the germline ends. Full variable domain (outside the CDR3, taken from reference TRBV14 and TRBJ2-5): EAGVTQFPSHSVIEKGQTVTLRCDPISGHDNLYWYRRVMGKEIKFLLHFVKESKQDESGMPNNRFLAERTGGTYSTLKVQPAELEDSGVYFCASSQVGAAAAETQYFGPGTRLLVL.